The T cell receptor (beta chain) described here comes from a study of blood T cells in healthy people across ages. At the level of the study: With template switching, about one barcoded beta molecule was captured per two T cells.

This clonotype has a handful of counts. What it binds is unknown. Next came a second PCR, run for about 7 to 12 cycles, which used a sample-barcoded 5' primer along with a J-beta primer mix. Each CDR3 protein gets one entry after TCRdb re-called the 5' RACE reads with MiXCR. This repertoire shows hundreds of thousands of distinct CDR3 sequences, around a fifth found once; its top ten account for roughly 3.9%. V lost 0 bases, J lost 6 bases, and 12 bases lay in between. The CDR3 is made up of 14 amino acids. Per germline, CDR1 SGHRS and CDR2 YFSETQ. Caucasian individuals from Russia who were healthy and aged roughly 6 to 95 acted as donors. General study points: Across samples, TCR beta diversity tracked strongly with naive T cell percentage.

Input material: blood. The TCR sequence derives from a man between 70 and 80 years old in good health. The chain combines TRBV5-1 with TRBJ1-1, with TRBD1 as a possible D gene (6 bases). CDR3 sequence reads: CASSLGGLSAEAFF. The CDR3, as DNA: TGCGCCAGCAGCTTGGGGGGGCTGAGCGCTGAAGCTTTCTTT.